The present T cell receptor (beta chain) was sequenced within a study of cytomegalovirus exposure and HLA in healthy donors. PCR primers comprised 60 Vbeta and 13 Jbeta primers. Produced via immunoSEQ multiplex PCR; TCRdb's table is partial and in-frame only. Of some 210,000 clones listed, about 80% are singletons. Germline V CDR1 and CDR2: SGHRS, YFSETQ. V was clipped by 0 bases and J by 3 bases; unmatched bases: 8. CDR3 length equals 16 residues. V usage is TRBV5-1 and J usage is TRBJ2-7; TRBD1 matches at 8 bases. This TCR derives from a woman aged 50 to 60 in good health and CMV-seropositive. Sequencing was done on a sample of PBMCs. DNA for the CDR3: TGCGCCAGCAGCTTGGTAACAGGACAGGGCTTCTACGAGCAGTACTTC. Protein: CASSLVTGQGFYEQYF.